This T cell receptor (beta chain) was observed in a study of Graves' ophthalmopathy and Graves' hyperthyroidism (dated by TCRdb to about 2018). Context from the whole study: Peripheral blood was collected at initial diagnosis, prior to any treatment. The study used TCR beta repertoire signatures to distinguish Graves' ophthalmopathy from Graves' hyperthyroidism and to predict progression to ophthalmopathy. In total, 135 blood samples were TCR-sequenced: fewer than 50 ophthalmopathy, about 75 hyperthyroidism and roughly 17 hyperthyroidism-to-ophthalmopathy patients. To explore V-J signatures that separate ophthalmopathy from hyperthyroidism, a discovery set of approximately 100 patients was enrolled, consisting of 43 with ophthalmopathy and roughly 59 with stable hyperthyroidism. The independent validation cohort included around 19 hyperthyroidism patients plus 17 patients who later progressed from hyperthyroidism to ophthalmopathy. In roughly 6 hyperthyroidism patients, the T-cell repertoire of thyroid tissue was compared with the T-cell repertoire of blood. Following sampling, methimazole starting at 30 mg daily was administered to hyperthyroidism patients, and high-dose intravenous methylprednisolone was administered to ophthalmopathy patients. The 100 discovery patients were randomly split 7:3 into training and test sets.

This clonotype has only a few counts. It has no known antigen specificity. One base away there is no much larger clone; base qualities are not given. TCR beta CDR3 regions were amplified from RNA transcripts for repertoire sequencing. The first round of RT-PCR was done with HTBI primers and the Qiagen OneStep RT-PCR kit, and was followed by a second round of multiplex PCR, then size selection and purification. The libraries underwent paired-end sequencing with 100 bp reads on an Illumina HiSeq2000. In the paper's pipeline: SOAPnuke was used to process the reads, throwing out any read that had adapters, had uncalled bases, had a mean Phred below 15, or lacked an exact constant-primer or identifier match. High-quality paired reads were merged with COPE v1.2.5. Each unique nucleotide sequence was defined as a clonotype, and clonotypes were aligned to IMGT TRB V, D and J references with MiTCR v1.1. The analysis was limited to V-J combinations with a frequency above 0.0001, which together covered approximately 99% of the repertoires. For each V-J combination, a TCR clonal expansion and chaos score was defined as the ratio of F50 clonal expansion to chaos observed in the TCRdist matrix. Welch's t-statistics and random forest were used to reduce the features to about twelve V-J combinations, which were then used as input to a naive Bayes classifier. Thyroid-blood repertoire similarity was quantified with the Morisita-Horn index. The raw public reads went through TCRdb reprocessing: fastp at Q25, MiXCR clone calling, in-frame beta chains kept. Rows matching on CDR3 protein sequence are summarized as one entry with the most common DNA and genes. TCRdb assigned the V and J calls; the authors' analysis was not used. This sample lists fewer than 250,000 distinct CDR3 sequences; approximately 29% were detected once. 9.1% of the sample belongs to the ten largest clones.

On the study overall, not on this receptor specifically: Ophthalmopathy was separated from stable hyperthyroidism by the 13-signature model with about 89% sensitivity and roughly 82% specificity in cross-validation and with 80%/75% in the test set. In validation, the model predicted ophthalmopathy progression with 55% to 71% sensitivity and 72.22% specificity; approximately 12 predicted patients were CT-confirmed with GO in a median of 6.5 months. No statistical method was used to set the sample size in advance, and the investigators knew which group each participant was assigned to. Among expanded thyroid clonotypes with frequency above 0.001, most also showed up in blood, which suggests that blood repertoires may reflect the thyroid immune response.

Ophthalmopathy patients had moderately to severely active disease, Clinical Activity Score of at least 3, NOSPECS grade of at least 4, and disease duration under 3 months. Patients with other autoimmune diseases, uncontrolled infections, pregnancy or lactation were excluded. Clinical symptoms, serum thyroxine, TRAb, thyroid ultrasound and orbital computed tomography were used for diagnosis. Ficoll-Paque density gradient centrifugation was used to isolate PBMCs from approximately 10 ml of fresh peripheral blood. Trizol reagent was used to extract the total RNA, and its quality was then checked on an Agilent 2100 Bioanalyzer. The specimen sequenced was peripheral blood. The clonotype originates from a man aged 45-65 years with Graves' ophthalmopathy. Donor details come from another sample of the same person, matched by shared clones.

The bases read TGTGCCATCCTCCCCGATAGCAATCAGCCCCAGCATTTT. Its translation is CAILPDSNQPQHF. This receptor chain uses TRBV6-1 and TRBJ1-5; the D gene remains uncertain. Relative to germline, V is 10 bases shorter and J is 0 bases shorter, with 10 bases between their ends. CDR1 and CDR2 are drawn from the germline V gene: MNHNS, SASEGT. The CDR3 holds 13 amino acids from the cysteine to the phenylalanine. Left in the record is the CDR3 DNA by itself, 39 bases read in frame from the first base.